Listed below are T cell receptor beta chains from one sample, sequenced in a study of cytomegalovirus exposure and HLA in healthy donors. Data came from immunoSEQ multiplex PCR; TCRdb stores just in-frame clones and leaves some out. The table includes about 140,000 clones, around three quarters detected once. The material sequenced was PBMCs. The origin of the receptors is a young woman in good health and CMV-seropositive. Each CDR3 is given with its conserved first and last residue. D genes are given only for firm matches.

D gene: TRBD1
V gene: TRBV6-1
J gene: TRBJ1-4
CDR3 protein: CASGQGQENEKLFF

D gene: .
V gene: TRBV6-4
J gene: TRBJ2-3
CDR3 protein: CASSDRHGDTQYF

D gene: TRBD2
V gene: TRBV9
J gene: TRBJ2-3
CDR3 protein: CASSVTSGGTDTQYF

D gene: TRBD1
V gene: TRBV5-6
J gene: TRBJ2-3
CDR3 protein: CASSRTGQGVVTDTQYF

D gene: .
V gene: TRBV2
J gene: TRBJ2-1
CDR3 protein: CASSRRRRDNEQFF

D gene: .
V gene: TRBV4-3
J gene: TRBJ2-7
CDR3 protein: CASSQDFPQEAYEQYF

D gene: TRBD1
V gene: TRBV5-1
J gene: TRBJ1-1
CDR3 protein: CASSGRTGGSEAFF

D gene: .
V gene: TRBV7-9
J gene: TRBJ1-1
CDR3 protein: CASSLGGGVTEAFF

D gene: .
V gene: TRBV30
J gene: TRBJ1-4
CDR3 protein: CAWSQTNEKLFF

D gene: .
V gene: TRBV7-2
J gene: TRBJ1-6
CDR3 protein: CASSFSAQVVGNSPLHF

D gene: TRBD1
V gene: TRBV5-1
J gene: TRBJ1-1
CDR3 protein: CATSQGTRTEAFF

D gene: .
V gene: TRBV11-2
J gene: TRBJ1-1
CDR3 protein: CASSHTNTEAFF

D gene: TRBD1
V gene: TRBV4-2
J gene: TRBJ1-1
CDR3 protein: CASSQEHGTVNTEAFF

D gene: .
V gene: TRBV27
J gene: TRBJ2-7
CDR3 protein: CASSLSHGYEQYF

D gene: TRBD1
V gene: TRBV2
J gene: TRBJ2-1
CDR3 protein: CASKPRTGNHNEQFF

D gene: .
V gene: TRBV6-6
J gene: TRBJ1-2
CDR3 protein: CASRLMREGYTF

D gene: TRBD1
V gene: TRBV19
J gene: TRBJ1-2
CDR3 protein: CASSGQGGGYTF

D gene: .
V gene: TRBV5-1
J gene: TRBJ1-1
CDR3 protein: CASSLVGGEAFF

D gene: .
V gene: TRBV6-1
J gene: TRBJ2-5
CDR3 protein: CASSGERGLETQYF

D gene: .
V gene: TRBV7-9
J gene: TRBJ1-2
CDR3 protein: CASSSSFQAEGYTF

D gene: .
V gene: TRBV10-2
J gene: TRBJ1-2
CDR3 protein: CASSESGTLGYTF

D gene: TRBD1
V gene: TRBV7-9
J gene: TRBJ1-6
CDR3 protein: CASSPRDRGLNSPLHF

D gene: .
V gene: TRBV6-5
J gene: TRBJ2-3
CDR3 protein: CASRSGRLTDTQYF

D gene: TRBD1
V gene: TRBV11-2
J gene: TRBJ2-7
CDR3 protein: CASSYDRATYEQYF

D gene: .
V gene: TRBV27
J gene: TRBJ2-7
CDR3 protein: CASSGEPGGTYEQYF

D gene: TRBD1
V gene: TRBV10-3
J gene: TRBJ1-6
CDR3 protein: CAISRDRNSPLHF

D gene: .
V gene: TRBV7-6
J gene: TRBJ2-3
CDR3 protein: CASSLVEGSPDTQYF

D gene: TRBD1
V gene: TRBV5-1
J gene: TRBJ1-2
CDR3 protein: CASSLGDSDYGYTF

D gene: TRBD2
V gene: TRBV2
J gene: TRBJ2-2
CDR3 protein: CASNRGVNTGELFF

D gene: .
V gene: TRBV7-9
J gene: TRBJ2-1
CDR3 protein: CASTPRVPSWNNEQFF

D gene: TRBD1
V gene: TRBV7-8
J gene: TRBJ1-1
CDR3 protein: CASSTTGGAGAFF

D gene: .
V gene: TRBV30
J gene: TRBJ1-1
CDR3 protein: CAWIFTRTEAFF

D gene: .
V gene: TRBV19
J gene: TRBJ2-2
CDR3 protein: CATGGRGQNTGELFF

D gene: .
V gene: TRBV4-1
J gene: TRBJ1-3
CDR3 protein: CASSQDRTAGNTIYF

D gene: TRBD1
V gene: TRBV18
J gene: TRBJ2-7
CDR3 protein: CASSPGDRDEGEQYF

D gene: TRBD2
V gene: TRBV7-8
J gene: TRBJ2-5
CDR3 protein: CASSLLAGGYQETQYF

D gene: .
V gene: TRBV2
J gene: TRBJ2-3
CDR3 protein: CASSDRATDTQYF

D gene: .
V gene: TRBV18
J gene: TRBJ2-1
CDR3 protein: CASARGLGGNEQFF

D gene: .
V gene: TRBV6-5
J gene: TRBJ2-5
CDR3 protein: CASSYSWGDQETQYF

D gene: .
V gene: TRBV21-1
J gene: TRBJ1-5
CDR3 protein: CASSKAPDRGSCNQPQHF

D gene: .
V gene: TRBV2
J gene: TRBJ2-1
CDR3 protein: CASMIRGSYNEQFF

D gene: .
V gene: TRBV7-9
J gene: TRBJ2-7
CDR3 protein: CASSFPGAYEQYF

D gene: .
V gene: TRBV4-1
J gene: TRBJ2-1
CDR3 protein: CASSRQEGGVNEQFF